Described below is a single T cell receptor (beta chain) sequence and its context. Its specificity is unknown. The source of the sample is a study of T cell therapy after organ transplantation. The wider study: About 20% of the ten patients were classed as nonresponders. Blood for the long-term post-therapy sample came 20 to 29 weeks after therapy.

Sample time point: 20-29 weeks after completion of therapy. Findings and caveats of the study: Lower pretherapy CD8 clonality went with larger post-therapy fold change. Endogenous clonotypes not in therapy products appeared after therapy alongside transferred ones.

The assay was immunoSEQ multiplex PCR, and TCRdb's table has in-frame clones only and misses some. In the table there are about 3,600 clones, roughly two thirds of which are singletons. The CDR3 sequence is 14 residues long. Germline V gives CDR1 SGHTA, CDR2 FQGNSA. Trimming pared 5 bases from V and 6 bases from J, leaving 14 bases between. J is TRBJ2-1 and V is TRBV7-2; possible D gene TRBD2, 7 bases. Sequencing used CD8+ T cells from blood, obtained after autologous CMV-specific T cell therapy. This sequence was found in a human patient who had received a solid organ transplant and had CMV disease. Part of the T cells may come from the graft donor. The CDR3 bases are TGTGCCAGCAGCCTGCAGGCGGGGGCCAATGAGCAGTTCTTC. Its translation is CASSLQAGANEQFF.